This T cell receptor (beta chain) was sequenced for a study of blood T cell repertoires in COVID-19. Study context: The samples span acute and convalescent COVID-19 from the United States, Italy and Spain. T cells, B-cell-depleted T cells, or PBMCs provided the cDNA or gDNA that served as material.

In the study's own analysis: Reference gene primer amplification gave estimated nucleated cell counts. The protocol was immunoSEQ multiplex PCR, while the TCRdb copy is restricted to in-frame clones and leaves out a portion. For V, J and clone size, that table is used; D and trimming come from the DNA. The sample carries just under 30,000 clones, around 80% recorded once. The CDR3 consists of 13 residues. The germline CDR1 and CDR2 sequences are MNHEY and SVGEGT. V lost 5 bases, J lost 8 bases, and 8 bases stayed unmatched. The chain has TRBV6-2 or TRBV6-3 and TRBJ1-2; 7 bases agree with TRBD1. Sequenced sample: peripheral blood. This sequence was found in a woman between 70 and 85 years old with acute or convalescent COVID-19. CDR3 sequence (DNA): TGTGCCAGCAGTGGGGACAGCAGCAGGGGCTACACCTTC. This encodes CASSGDSSRGYTF.